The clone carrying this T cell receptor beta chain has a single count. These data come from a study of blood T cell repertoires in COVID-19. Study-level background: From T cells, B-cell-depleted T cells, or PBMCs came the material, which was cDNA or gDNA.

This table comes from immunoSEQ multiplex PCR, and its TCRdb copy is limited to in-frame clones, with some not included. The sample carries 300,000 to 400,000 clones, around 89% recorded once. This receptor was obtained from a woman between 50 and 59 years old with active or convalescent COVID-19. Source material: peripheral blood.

DNA of the CDR3: TGTGCCAGCAGCTTAAAAGGACTTGTCACCGGGGAGCTGTTTTTT. It is translated as CASSLKGLVTGELFF. The J gene is TRBJ2-2, the V gene TRBV7-9, with D possibly being TRBD2 (5 bases). V gave up 2 bases and J gave up 4 bases, with 11 bases separating them. Germline V gene data show CDR1 as SEHNR and CDR2 as FQNEAQ (reference sequence). The CDR3 has 15 residues.